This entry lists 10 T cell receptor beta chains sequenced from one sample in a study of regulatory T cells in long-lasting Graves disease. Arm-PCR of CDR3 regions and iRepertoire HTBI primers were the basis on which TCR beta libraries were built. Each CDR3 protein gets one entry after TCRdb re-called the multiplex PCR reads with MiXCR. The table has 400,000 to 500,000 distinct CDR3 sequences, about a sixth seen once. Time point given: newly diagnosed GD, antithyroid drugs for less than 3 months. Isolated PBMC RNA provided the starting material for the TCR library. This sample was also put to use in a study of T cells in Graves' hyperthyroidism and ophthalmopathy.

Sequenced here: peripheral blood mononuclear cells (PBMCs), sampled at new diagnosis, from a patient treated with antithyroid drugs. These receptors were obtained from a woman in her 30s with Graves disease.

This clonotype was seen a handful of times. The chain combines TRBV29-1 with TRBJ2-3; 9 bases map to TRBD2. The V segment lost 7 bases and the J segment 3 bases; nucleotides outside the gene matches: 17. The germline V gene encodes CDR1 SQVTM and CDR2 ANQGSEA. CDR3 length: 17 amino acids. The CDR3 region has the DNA TGCAGCGCCGAATGGAGTAGCGGGAGAGCCTTTACAGATACGCAGTATTTT. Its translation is CSAEWSSGRAFTDTQYF.

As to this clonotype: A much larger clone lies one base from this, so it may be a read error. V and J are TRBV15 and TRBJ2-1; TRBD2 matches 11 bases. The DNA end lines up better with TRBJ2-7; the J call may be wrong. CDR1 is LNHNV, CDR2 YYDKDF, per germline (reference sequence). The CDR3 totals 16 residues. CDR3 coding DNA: TGTGCCACCACACTAGCGGGAGTCGGGAATAACAATGAGCAGTACTTC. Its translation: CATTLAGVGNNNEQYF.

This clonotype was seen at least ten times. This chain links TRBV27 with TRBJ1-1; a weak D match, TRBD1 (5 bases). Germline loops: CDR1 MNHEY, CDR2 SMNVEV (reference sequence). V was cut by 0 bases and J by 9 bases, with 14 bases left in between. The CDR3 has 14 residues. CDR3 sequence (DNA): TGTGCCAGCAGTTTATCGTTGGGAGGGGTTAAAGCTTTCTTT. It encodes CASSLSLGGVKAFF.

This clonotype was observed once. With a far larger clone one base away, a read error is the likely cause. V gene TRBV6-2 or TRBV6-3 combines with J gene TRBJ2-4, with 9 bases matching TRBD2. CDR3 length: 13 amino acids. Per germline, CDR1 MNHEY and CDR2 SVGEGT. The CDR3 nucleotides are TGTGCCAGCGGAAGGGGCGGCGGGAGGGCCTACGCCTTC. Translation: CASGRGGGRAYAF.

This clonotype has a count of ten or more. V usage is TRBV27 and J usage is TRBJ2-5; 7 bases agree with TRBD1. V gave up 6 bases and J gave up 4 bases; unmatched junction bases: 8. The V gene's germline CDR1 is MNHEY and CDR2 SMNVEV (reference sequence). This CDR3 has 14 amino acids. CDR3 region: CASSLSRQGETQYF. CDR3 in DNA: TGTGCCAGCAGCCTCTCTCGACAGGGAGAGACCCAGTACTTC.

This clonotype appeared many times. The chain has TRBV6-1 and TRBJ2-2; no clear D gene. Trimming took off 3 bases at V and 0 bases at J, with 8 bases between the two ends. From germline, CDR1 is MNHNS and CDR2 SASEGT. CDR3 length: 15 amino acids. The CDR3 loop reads CASSEVGTNTGELFF. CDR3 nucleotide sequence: TGTGCCAGCAGTGAGGTGGGGACGAACACCGGGGAGCTGTTTTTT.

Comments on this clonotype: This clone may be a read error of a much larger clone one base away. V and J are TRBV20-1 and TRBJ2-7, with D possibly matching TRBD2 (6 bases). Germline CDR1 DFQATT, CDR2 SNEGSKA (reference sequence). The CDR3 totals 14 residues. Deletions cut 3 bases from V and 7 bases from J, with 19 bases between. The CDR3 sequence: CSASRRDFYNEQYF. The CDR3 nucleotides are TGCAGTGCTAGCCGTAGGGACTTTTACAATGAGCAGTACTTC.

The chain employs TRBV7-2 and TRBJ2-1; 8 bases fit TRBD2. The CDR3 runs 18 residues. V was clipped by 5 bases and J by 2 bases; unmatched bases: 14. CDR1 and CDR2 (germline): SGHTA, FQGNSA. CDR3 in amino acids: CASSLTGRGPYTYNEQFF. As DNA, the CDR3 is TGTGCCAGCAGCCTGACCGGGAGGGGACCCTATACCTACAATGAGCAGTTCTTC.

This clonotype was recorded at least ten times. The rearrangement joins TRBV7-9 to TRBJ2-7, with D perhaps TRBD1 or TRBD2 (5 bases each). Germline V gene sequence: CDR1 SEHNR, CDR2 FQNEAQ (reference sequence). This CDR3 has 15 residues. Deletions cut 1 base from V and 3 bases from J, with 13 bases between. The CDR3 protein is CASSLVGTGDYEQYF. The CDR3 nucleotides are TGTGCCAGCAGCTTAGTGGGGACCGGAGACTACGAGCAGTACTTC.

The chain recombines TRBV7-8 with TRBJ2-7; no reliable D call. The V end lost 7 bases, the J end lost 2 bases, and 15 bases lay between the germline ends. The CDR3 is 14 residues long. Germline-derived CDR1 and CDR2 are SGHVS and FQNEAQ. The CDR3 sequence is CASTLTFFTYEQYF. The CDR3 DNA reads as TGTGCCAGCACCCTGACCTTTTTTACCTACGAGCAGTACTTC.